Listed here is a single T cell receptor (beta chain). Germline V CDR1 and CDR2: SGHRS, YFSETQ. Unmatched junction bases numbered 3, after V lost 3 bases and J lost 2 bases. CDR3 length: 14 amino acids. Profiling relied on immunoSEQ multiplex PCR, and the TCRdb table lists in-frame clones only, not all of them. The profile shows over 130,000 clones, about 93% of them singletons. The source of the sample is a study of T cell responses to AZD1222 COVID-19 vaccine. The source material was peripheral blood, sampled on day 0 of AZD1222 vaccination. The chain uses TRBV5-1 and TRBJ2-7, with 9 bases lining up with TRBD1. The sequence derives from an adult in good health. The CDR3 DNA reads as TGCGCCAGCAGCTACCGGACAGGGGCCTACGAGCAGTACTTC. This encodes CASSYRTGAYEQYF.